Sequencing of this T cell receptor beta chain was carried out in a study of blood T cell repertoires in COVID-19 (dated by TCRdb to about 2020). In terms of the full investigation: The collaborator samples originated in the United States, Italy and Spain and spanned the acute and convalescent phases of COVID-19. The material from the prospective study consisted of cDNA or gDNA derived from T cells, B-cell-depleted T cells, or PBMCs. Deeply sampled blood TCRbeta repertoires from subjects exposed to, actively infected with, or recovered from COVID-19 were included in the dataset. The repertoires were released in a freely available public database meant as a resource for research on the immune response to SARS-CoV-2. The samples were drawn from the first 160 participants of the ongoing ImmuneRACE study and from over a thousand subjects provided by 6 global collaborators. A de-identified subject ID, COVID-19 status, age in years and sex were almost always included in the sample metadata. Where available, HLA class I and class II types were obtained from metadata supplied by the sample provider rather than from assay-based typing.

A single count supports this clone. The target of this receptor is not known. No per-base quality is available; no much larger clone lies one base away. Each collaborating institution followed its own protocols to collect whole blood in K2EDTA tubes. For TCRbeta analysis, collaborators shipped samples in one of three forms: frozen whole blood, isolated PBMCs, or DNA extracted from either of those sample types. Study-wide findings and limitations: How much clinical and demographic metadata was included differed by source and by participant, and the metadata was provided uncurated.

TCRbeta CDR3 regions were amplified from genomic DNA by means of the immunoSEQ Assay, a bias-controlled multiplex PCR. The paper's processing steps were these. Within the assay, amplification of reference gene primers was used to estimate how many nucleated cells each sample contained. Sequence reads were collapsed and filtered to measure the absolute abundance of every unique TCRbeta CDR3 rearrangement. For each sample, productive Simpson clonality was calculated by taking the square root of Simpson's diversity index across productive rearrangements. As stored in TCRdb, this immuneACCESS dataset retains in-frame rearrangements with V and J assigned. A fraction of the clones does not appear; measured against another copy, unresolved V genes explain less than half of the discrepancy, and the remainder lacks a known reason. V, J and clone size reflect that table, while D and trimming were determined from the DNA. Counted in this sample were about 59,000 clones; around 85% of them appeared once. 15% to 20% of the sample rests with the top ten.

Including cysteine and phenylalanine, the CDR3 has 14 amino acids. Only CDR3 DNA is held: 42 bases, read in frame from base 1. The germline V and J ends show losses of 4 bases and 3 bases respectively, and no gene match explains 5 bases of the junction. CDR1 and CDR2 (SGHRS, YFSETQ) derive from the germline V gene. Specimen: peripheral blood. The receptor chain draws on TRBV5-1 and TRBJ1-1; 8 bases in between match TRBD1. This clonotype was sampled from a human donor in a cohort sampled during active COVID-19. The sequenced DNA is TGCGCCAGCAGCGGACAGGGTGAGGACACTGAAGCTTTCTTT. It translates as CASSGQGEDTEAFF. The entire variable domain, with the stretches around the CDR3 drawn from the reference TRBV5-1 and TRBJ1-1 proteins, is KAGVTQTPRYLIKTRGQQVTLSCSPISGHRSVSWYQQTPGQGLQFLFEYFSETQRNKGNFPGRFSGRQFSNSRSEMNVSTLELGDSALYLCASSGQGEDTEAFFGQGTRLTVV.